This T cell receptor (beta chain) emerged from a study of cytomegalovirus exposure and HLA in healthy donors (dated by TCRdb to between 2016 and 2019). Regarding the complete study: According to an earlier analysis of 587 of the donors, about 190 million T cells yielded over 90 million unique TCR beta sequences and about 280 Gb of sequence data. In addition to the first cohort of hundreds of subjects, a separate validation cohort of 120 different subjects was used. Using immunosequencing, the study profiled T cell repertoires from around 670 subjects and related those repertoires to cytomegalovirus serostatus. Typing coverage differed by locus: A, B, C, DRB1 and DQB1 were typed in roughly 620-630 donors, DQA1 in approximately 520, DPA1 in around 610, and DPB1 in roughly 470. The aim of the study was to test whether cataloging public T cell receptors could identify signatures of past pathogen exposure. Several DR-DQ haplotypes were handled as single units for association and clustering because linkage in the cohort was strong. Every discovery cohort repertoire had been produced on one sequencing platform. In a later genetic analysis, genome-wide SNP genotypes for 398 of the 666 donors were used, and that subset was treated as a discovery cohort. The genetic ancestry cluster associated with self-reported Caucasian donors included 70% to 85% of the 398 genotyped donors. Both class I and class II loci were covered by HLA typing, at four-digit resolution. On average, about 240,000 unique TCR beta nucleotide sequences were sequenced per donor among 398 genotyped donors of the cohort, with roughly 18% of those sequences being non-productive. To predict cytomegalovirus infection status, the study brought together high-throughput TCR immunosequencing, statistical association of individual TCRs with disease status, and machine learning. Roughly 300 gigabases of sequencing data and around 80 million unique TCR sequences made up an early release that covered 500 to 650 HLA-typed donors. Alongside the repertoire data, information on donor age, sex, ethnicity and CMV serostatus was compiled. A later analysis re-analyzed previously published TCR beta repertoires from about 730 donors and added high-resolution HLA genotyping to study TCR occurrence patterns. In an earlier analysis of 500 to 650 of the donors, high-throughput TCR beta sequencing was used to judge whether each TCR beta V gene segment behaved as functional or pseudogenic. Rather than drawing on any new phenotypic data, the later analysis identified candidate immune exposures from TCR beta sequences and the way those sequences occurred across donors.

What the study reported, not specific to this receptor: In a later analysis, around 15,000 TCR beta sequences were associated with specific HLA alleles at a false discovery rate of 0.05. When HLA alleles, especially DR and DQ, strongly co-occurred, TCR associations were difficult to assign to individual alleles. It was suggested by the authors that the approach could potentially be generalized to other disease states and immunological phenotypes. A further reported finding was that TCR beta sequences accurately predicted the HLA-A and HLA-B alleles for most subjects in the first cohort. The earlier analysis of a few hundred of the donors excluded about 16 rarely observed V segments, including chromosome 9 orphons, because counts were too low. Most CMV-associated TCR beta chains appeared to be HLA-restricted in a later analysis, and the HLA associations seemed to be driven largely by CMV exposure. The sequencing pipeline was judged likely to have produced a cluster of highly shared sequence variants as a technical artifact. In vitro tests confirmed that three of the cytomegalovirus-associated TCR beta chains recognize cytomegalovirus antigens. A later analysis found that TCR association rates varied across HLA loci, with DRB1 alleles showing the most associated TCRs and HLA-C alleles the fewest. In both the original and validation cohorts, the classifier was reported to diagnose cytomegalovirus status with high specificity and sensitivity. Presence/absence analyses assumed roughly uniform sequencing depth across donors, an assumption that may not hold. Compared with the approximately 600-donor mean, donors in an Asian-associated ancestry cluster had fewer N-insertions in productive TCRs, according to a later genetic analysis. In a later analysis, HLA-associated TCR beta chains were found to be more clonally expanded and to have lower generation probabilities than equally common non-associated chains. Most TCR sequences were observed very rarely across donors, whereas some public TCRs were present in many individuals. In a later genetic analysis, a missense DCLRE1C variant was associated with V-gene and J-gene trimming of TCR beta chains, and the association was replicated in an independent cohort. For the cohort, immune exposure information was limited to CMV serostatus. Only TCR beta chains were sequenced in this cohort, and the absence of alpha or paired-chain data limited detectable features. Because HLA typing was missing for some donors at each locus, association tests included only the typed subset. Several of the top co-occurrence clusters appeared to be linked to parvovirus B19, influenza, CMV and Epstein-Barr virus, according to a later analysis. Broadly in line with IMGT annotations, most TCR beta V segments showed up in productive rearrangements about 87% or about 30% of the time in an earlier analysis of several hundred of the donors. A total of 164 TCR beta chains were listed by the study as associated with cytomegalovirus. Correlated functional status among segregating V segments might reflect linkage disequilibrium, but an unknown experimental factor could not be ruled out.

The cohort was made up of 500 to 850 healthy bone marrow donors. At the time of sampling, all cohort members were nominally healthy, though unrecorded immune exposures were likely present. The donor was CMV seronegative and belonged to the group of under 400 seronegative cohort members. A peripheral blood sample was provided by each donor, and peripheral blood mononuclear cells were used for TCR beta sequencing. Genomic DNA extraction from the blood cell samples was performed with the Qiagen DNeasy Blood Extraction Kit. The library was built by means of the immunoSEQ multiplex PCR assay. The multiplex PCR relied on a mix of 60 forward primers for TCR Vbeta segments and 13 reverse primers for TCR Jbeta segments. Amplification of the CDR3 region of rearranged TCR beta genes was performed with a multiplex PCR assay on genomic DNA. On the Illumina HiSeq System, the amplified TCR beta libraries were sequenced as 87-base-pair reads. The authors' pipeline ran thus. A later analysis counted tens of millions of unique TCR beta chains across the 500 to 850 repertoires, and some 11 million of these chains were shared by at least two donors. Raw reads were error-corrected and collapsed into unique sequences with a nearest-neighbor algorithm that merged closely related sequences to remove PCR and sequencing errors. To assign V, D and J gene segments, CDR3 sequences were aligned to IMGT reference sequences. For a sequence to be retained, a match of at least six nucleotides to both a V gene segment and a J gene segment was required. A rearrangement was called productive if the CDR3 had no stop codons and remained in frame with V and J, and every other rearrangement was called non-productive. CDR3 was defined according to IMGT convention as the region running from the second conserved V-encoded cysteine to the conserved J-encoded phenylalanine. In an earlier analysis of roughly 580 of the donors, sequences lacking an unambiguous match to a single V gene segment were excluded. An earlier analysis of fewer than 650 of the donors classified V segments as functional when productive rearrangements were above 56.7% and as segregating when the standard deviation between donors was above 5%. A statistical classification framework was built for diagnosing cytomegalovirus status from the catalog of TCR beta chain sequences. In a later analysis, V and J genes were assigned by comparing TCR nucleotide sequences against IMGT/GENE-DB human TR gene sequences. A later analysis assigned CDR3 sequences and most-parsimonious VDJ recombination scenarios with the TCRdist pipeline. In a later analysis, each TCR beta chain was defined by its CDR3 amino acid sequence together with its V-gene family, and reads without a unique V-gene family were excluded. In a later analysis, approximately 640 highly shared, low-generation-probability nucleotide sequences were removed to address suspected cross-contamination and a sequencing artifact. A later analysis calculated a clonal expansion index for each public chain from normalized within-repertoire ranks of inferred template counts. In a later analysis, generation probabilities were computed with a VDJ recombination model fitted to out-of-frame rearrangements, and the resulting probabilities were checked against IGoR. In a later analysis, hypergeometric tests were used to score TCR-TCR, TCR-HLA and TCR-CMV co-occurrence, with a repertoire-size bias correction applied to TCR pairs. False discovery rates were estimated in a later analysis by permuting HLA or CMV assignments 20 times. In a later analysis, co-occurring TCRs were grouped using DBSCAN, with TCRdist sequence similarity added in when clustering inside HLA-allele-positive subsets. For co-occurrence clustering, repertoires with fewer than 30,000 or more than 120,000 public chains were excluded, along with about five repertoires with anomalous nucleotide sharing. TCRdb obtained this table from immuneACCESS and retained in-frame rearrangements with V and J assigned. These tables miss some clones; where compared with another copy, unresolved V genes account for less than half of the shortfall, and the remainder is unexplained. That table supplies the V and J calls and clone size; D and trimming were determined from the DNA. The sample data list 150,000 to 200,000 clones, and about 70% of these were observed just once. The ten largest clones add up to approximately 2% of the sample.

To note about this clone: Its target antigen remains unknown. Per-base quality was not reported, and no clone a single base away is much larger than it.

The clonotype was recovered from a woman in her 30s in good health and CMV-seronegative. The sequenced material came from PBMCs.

CDR3 reads: CASSQEEGLPYEQYF. The sequence in DNA is TGCGCCAGCAGCCAAGAGGAGGGATTGCCCTACGAGCAGTACTTC. The receptor chain draws on TRBV4-1 and TRBJ2-7; TRBD2 is perhaps the D gene, given 6 matching bases. From a lookup of the germline V gene, CDR1 and CDR2 are MGHRA and YSYEKL. The CDR3, cysteine through phenylalanine, is 15 amino acids long. Only the CDR3 DNA is retained, 45 bases long and in frame from the first base. V is reduced by 0 bases and J by 2 bases, leaving a spacing of 11 bases between them.